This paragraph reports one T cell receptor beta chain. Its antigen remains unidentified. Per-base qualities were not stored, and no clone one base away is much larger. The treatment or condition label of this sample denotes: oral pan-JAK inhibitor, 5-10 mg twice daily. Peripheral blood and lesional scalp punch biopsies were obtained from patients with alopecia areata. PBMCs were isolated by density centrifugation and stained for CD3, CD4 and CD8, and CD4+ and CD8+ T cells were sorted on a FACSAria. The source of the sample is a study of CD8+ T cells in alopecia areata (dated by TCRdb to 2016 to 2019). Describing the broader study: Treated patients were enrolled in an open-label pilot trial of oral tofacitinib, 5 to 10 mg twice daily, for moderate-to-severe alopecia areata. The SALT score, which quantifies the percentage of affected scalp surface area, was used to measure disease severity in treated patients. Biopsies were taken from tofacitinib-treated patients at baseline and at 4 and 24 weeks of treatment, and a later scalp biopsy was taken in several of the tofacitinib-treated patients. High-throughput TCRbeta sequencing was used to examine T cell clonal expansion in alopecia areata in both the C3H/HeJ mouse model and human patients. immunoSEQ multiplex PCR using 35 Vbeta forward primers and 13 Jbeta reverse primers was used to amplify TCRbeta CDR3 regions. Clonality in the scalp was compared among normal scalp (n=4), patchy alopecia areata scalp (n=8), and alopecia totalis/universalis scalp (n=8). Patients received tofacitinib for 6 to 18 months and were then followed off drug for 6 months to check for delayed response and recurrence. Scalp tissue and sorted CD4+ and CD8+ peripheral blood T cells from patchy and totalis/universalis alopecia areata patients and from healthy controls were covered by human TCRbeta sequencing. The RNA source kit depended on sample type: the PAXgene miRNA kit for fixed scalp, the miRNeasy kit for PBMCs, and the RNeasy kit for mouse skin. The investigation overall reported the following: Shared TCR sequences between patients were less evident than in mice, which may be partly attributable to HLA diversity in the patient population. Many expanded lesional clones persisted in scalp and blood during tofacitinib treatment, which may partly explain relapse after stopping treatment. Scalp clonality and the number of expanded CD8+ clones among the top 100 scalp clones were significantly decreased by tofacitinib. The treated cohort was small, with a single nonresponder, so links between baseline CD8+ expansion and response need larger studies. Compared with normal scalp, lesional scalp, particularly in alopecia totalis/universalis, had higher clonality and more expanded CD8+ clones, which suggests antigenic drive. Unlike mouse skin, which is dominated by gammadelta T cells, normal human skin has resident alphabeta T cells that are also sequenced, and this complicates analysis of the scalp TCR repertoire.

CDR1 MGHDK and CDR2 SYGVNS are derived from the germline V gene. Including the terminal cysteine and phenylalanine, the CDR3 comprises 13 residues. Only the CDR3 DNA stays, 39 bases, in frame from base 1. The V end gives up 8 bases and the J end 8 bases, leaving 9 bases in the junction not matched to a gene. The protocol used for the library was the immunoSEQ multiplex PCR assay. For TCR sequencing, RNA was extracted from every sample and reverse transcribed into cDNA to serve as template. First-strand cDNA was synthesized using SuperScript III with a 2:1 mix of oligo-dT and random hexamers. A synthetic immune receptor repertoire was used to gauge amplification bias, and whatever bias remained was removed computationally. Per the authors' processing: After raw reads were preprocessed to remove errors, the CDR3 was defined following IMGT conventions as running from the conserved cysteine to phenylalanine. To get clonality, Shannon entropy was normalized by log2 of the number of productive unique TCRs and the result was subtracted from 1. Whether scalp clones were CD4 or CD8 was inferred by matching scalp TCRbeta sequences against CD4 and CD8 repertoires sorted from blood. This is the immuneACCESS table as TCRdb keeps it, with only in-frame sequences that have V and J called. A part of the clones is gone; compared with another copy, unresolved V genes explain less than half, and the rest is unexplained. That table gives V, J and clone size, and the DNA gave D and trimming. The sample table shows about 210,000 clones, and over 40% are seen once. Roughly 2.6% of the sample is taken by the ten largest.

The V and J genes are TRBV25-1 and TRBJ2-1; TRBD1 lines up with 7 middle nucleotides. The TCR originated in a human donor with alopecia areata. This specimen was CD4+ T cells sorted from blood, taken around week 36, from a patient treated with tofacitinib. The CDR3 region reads CASRRQGGDEQFF. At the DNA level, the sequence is TGTGCCAGCCGTAGGCAAGGGGGCGATGAGCAGTTCTTC. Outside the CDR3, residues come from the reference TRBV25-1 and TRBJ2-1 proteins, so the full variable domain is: EADIYQTPRYLVIGTGKKITLECSQTMGHDKMYWYQQDPGMELHLIHYSYGVNSTEKGDLSSESTVSRIRTEHFPLTLESARPSHTSQYLCASRRQGGDEQFFGPGTRLTVL.